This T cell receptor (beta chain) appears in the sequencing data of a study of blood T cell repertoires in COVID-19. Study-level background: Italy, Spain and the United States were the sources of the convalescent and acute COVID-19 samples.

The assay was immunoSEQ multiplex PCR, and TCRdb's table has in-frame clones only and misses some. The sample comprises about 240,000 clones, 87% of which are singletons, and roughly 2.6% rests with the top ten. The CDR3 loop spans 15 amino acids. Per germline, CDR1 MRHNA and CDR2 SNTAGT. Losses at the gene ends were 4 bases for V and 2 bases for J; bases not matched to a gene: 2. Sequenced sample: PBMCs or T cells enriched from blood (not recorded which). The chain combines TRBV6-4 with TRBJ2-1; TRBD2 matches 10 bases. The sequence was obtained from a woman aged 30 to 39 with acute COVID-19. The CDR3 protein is CASSVAGGPYNEQFF. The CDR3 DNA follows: TGTGCCAGCAGTGTAGCGGGGGGCCCCTACAATGAGCAGTTCTTC.